This entry is about one T cell receptor beta chain. This sample is drawn from a study of shared clonotypes between healthy human individuals. Genomic DNA from unsorted samples was obtained from around 100 million PBMCs (per sample). Deep was the level used in running the assay. Genomic DNA belonging to each subset was distributed in equal measure over several immunoSEQ plates. Sequencing of unsorted PBMC DNA was carried out using ten immunoSEQ deep assay plates. The assay was immunoSEQ multiplex PCR, and TCRdb's table has in-frame clones only and misses some. The sample has about 490,000 clones, around 73% seen once. CDR1 MNHEY and CDR2 SVGAGI come from the germline V gene. The CDR3 consists of 15 residues. Trimming shortened V by 5 bases and J by 0 bases, and 14 bases separated the two germline ends.

The J gene is TRBJ2-7, the V gene TRBV6-5; D assignment may be TRBD1 or TRBD2 (5 bases each). The specimen was PBMCs. This clonotype was obtained from a woman in her forties in good health. Some clones in this sample may be carry-over from other donors' samples. The CDR3 sequence is CASSGGWASSYEQYF. The CDR3, as DNA: TGTGCCAGCAGTGGGGGATGGGCCAGCTCCTACGAGCAGTACTTC.